These 26 T cell receptor beta chains came from one sample sequenced in a study of control samples from healthy donors and cancer patients. The method was immunoSEQ multiplex PCR; TCRdb's version includes in-frame clones alone and lacks a portion of them. The top ten hold 15% to 17% of the sample, which has about 68,000 clones, 83% seen once. Material for sequencing was blood. The origin of the receptors is a man aged 60 to 69 in good health.

This clone was counted only a few times. V and J are TRBV30 and TRBJ2-3, with D hard to call. CDR1 and CDR2 from the germline V gene are GTSNPN and SVGIG (reference sequence). The V end lost 3 bases, the J end lost 0 bases, and 16 bases lay between the germline ends. This CDR3 region has 16 residues. CDR3 sequence reads: CAWREFDSSSTDTQYF. CDR3 bases: TGTGCCTGGAGAGAATTTGACTCGTCTAGCACAGATACGCAGTATTTT.

The chain combines TRBV4-2 with TRBJ2-1; D unresolved. Germline V gene data show CDR1 as LGHNA and CDR2 as YNFKEQ. The CDR3 length is 17 residues. The V end was cut by 0 bases, the J end by 3 bases, with 15 bases between. CDR3 region: CASSQDPRRVIYNEQFF. CDR3 nucleotides: TGTGCCAGCAGCCAAGACCCCCGCCGGGTAATCTACAATGAGCAGTTCTTC.

CDR3 loop: CATSEGTSGRRTDTQYF. The CDR3 DNA reads as TGTGCCACCAGTGAAGGGACTAGCGGACGACGCACAGATACGCAGTATTTT. The chain links TRBV24-1 to TRBJ2-3; 11 bases align to TRBD2. CDR1 KGHDR and CDR2 SFDVKD come from the germline V gene. The CDR3 loop spans 17 amino acids. V lost 4 bases to trimming and J lost 1 base; unmatched junction nucleotides: 6.

This CDR3 reads CASSLPNSVGYTF. CDR3 nucleotides: TGCGCCAGCAGCTTGCCCAACAGCGTGGGCTACACCTTC. The chain employs TRBV5-1 and TRBJ1-2; D gene unclear. CDR1 and CDR2 (germline): SGHRS, YFSETQ. V shed 1 base and J shed 8 bases, with 12 bases lying between them. The CDR3 has 13 residues. The full variable domain, in which reference TRBV5-1 and TRBJ1-2 provide the parts outside the CDR3, is KAGVTQTPRYLIKTRGQQVTLSCSPISGHRSVSWYQQTPGQGLQFLFEYFSETQRNKGNFPGRFSGRQFSNSRSEMNVSTLELGDSALYLCASSLPNSVGYTFGSGTRLTVV.

This sequence joins TRBV18 and TRBJ1-3; 9 positions match TRBD1. Germline assignment: CDR1 KGHSH and CDR2 LQKENI. CDR3 length: 15 residues. V gave up 5 bases and J gave up 2 bases; unmatched junction bases: 4. In nucleotides, the CDR3 is TGTGCCAGCTCATCGGGACAGGGAACTGGAAACACCATATATTTT. It translates to CASSSGQGTGNTIYF.

The gene calls are TRBV19 and TRBJ2-3; D uncertain. Germline CDR1 is LNHDA and CDR2 is SQIVND (reference sequence). Trimming took 1 base from V and 10 from J, leaving 12 bases between them. The CDR3 consists of 13 residues. CDR3 residues: CASSIGTQWAQYF. The CDR3 region has the DNA TGTGCCAGTAGTATAGGGACGCAGTGGGCGCAGTATTTT.

The V and J genes are TRBV25-1 and TRBJ2-7, with 8 bases fitting TRBD1. The CDR3 sequence is 14 residues long. V was pared by 1 base and J by 6 bases, with 5 bases of the junction left unmatched. CDR1 and CDR2 (germline): MGHDK, SYGVNS. CDR3 in amino acids: CASSELGGQVEQYF. CDR3 in DNA: TGTGCCAGCAGTGAATTGGGGGGACAGGTCGAGCAGTACTTC.

The chain joins TRBV3-1 (or the pseudogene TRBV3-2) to TRBJ2-1; no definite D call. V lost 3 bases, J lost 9 bases, and 12 bases lay in between. The CDR3 has 13 amino acids. Germline V gives CDR1 LGHDT, CDR2 YNNKEL (reference sequence). CDR3 coding DNA: TGTGCCAGCAGCCAGGTCAATACCGGTGAGCAGTTCTTC. Translating gives CASSQVNTGEQFF.

This clone was counted only a few times. Here the CDR3 DNA reads TGCGCCAGCAGCCTAGGACAGGGATGGGGTTTAAATGAGCAGTTCTTC. It translates to CASSLGQGWGLNEQFF. The chain employs TRBV5-1 and TRBJ2-1, with TRBD1 matching over 8 bases. The CDR3 spans 16 residues. V trimming: 4 bases; J trimming: 7 bases; junction bases outside the gene matches: 13. In germline, CDR1 is SGHRS, CDR2 YFSETQ.

This clone appeared a single time. The chain joins TRBV6-2 or TRBV6-3 to TRBJ2-3; TRBD2 matches at 9 bases. J was trimmed by 3 bases and V by 4 bases; bases with no gene match: 5. CDR1 and CDR2 (germline): MNHEY, SVGEGT. This CDR3 has 15 amino acids. For the CDR3, the DNA is TGTGCCAGCAGTTTGGCAGCGGGAGGAACAGATACGCAGTATTTT. It encodes CASSLAAGGTDTQYF.

This chain connects TRBV7-2 to TRBJ2-1; D ambiguous. V was shortened by 5 bases and J by 4 bases, with 6 bases between the two germline ends. CDR3 length: 12 amino acids. Germline-derived CDR1 and CDR2 are SGHTA and FQGNSA. The CDR3 region has the DNA TGTGCCAGCAGCACCCGGTACAATGAGCAGTTCTTC. This gives the protein CASSTRYNEQFF.

The CDR3 coding sequence is TGTGCCAGCAGCGGTGGGTGGGAGCAGTTCTTC. It codes for CASSGGWEQFF. V and J are TRBV28 and TRBJ2-1; D ambiguous. The length of the CDR3 is 11 residues. From germline, CDR1 is MDHEN and CDR2 SYDVKM. V dropped 6 bases and J dropped 10 bases, with 10 bases sitting between them. The entire variable domain, with the rest obtained from reference TRBV28 and TRBJ2-1, is as follows: DVKVTQSSRYLVKRTGEKVFLECVQDMDHENMFWYRQDPGLGLRLIYFSYDVKMKEKGDIPEGYSVSREKKERFSLILESASTNQTSMYLCASSGGWEQFFGPGTRLTVL.

The rearrangement uses TRBV9 and TRBJ2-3; no firm D call. The CDR3 is 14 amino acids. Trimming stripped 4 bases from V and 0 bases from J, with 9 bases between. Germline lookup yields CDR1 SGDLS and CDR2 YYNGEE. This chain's CDR3 is CASSPQRSTDTQYF. CDR3 nucleotide sequence: TGTGCCAGCAGCCCACAACGGAGCACAGATACGCAGTATTTT.

This chain connects TRBV28 to TRBJ2-1, with D hard to call. Between the trimmed V and J ends, which lost 2 bases and 0 bases, there was a span of 17 bases. The CDR3 has 18 residues. In germline, CDR1 is MDHEN, CDR2 SYDVKM. The DNA for the CDR3 is TGTGCCAGCAGTTTAAGCGTCATGGGCAGCTCCTCCTACAATGAGCAGTTCTTC. Its protein product is CASSLSVMGSSSYNEQFF. Using reference TRBV28 and TRBJ2-1 for the parts outside the CDR3, the full variable domain is DVKVTQSSRYLVKRTGEKVFLECVQDMDHENMFWYRQDPGLGLRLIYFSYDVKMKEKGDIPEGYSVSREKKERFSLILESASTNQTSMYLCASSLSVMGSSSYNEQFFGPGTRLTVL.

This chain joins TRBV6-1 and TRBJ2-5; possible D gene TRBD1, 5 bases. V shed 2 bases and J shed 5 bases, with 12 bases lying between them. Per the germline V gene, CDR1 is MNHNS and CDR2 is SASEGT. This CDR3 is built from 14 residues. CDR3 in amino acids: CASSELQGWETQYF. Written as DNA, the CDR3 is TGTGCCAGCAGTGAATTGCAGGGATGGGAGACCCAGTACTTC.

This chain uses TRBV4-3 with TRBJ2-5; perhaps TRBD2 as D (7 bases). V gave up 0 bases and J gave up 5 bases, with 13 bases separating them. The CDR3 totals 15 residues. Germline values: CDR1 LGHNA, CDR2 YSLEER. CDR3: CASSQEVGGLETQYF. The DNA of the CDR3 is TGCGCCAGCAGCCAAGAGGTCGGGGGGCTGGAGACCCAGTACTTC.

The V gene is TRBV2, the J gene TRBJ2-1; 10 positions agree with TRBD2. CDR3 length: 16 residues. J gave up 6 bases and V 0 bases, and 5 bases lay outside the gene matches. Germline assignment: CDR1 SNHLY and CDR2 FYNNEI. CDR3 sequence (DNA): TGTGCCAGCAGTGAAGCGCCGGGACTAGCGACCAATGAGCAGTTCTTC. Translating gives CASSEAPGLATNEQFF.

J is TRBJ2-3 and V is TRBV1; TRBD2, the D gene given by the table, was not confirmed from the DNA. TRBV1 is a known pseudogene. This CDR3 spans 15 amino acids. The CDR3 reads CTSSQVDLDTDTQYF. In DNA form, the CDR3 reads TGCACCAGCAGCCAAGTTGACCTAGACACAGATACGCAGTATTTT.

J is TRBJ2-5 and V is TRBV2, with 9 bases lining up with TRBD1. CDR1 and CDR2 (germline): SNHLY, FYNNEI. V was pared by 7 bases and J by 4 bases, with 7 bases of the junction left unmatched. This CDR3 region has 14 residues. The CDR3 nucleotides read TGTGCCAGCACACCACAGGGGGCCGGAGAGACCCAGTACTTC. Residues: CASTPQGAGETQYF.

This clone was detected only a few times. Its ends do not fully match the called genes, so a read error is possible. This CDR3 reads CASSVRRTALYGQYF. The CDR3 DNA reads as TGTGCCAGCAGCGTAAGACGGACAGCCCTTTACGGGCAGTACTTC. The chain employs TRBV7-6 and TRBJ2-7, with a tentative D call TRBD1 (6 bases). This CDR3 is built from 15 residues. CDR1 is SGHVS, CDR2 FNYEAQ, per germline.

The chain links TRBV27 to TRBJ1-3, with D possibly matching TRBD1 (6 bases). CDR3 size: 13 residues. Germline CDR1 reads MNHEY; CDR2 reads SMNVEV (reference sequence). Trimming removed 6 bases at V and 8 bases at J, with 14 bases between. For the CDR3, the DNA is TGTGCCAGCAGCATGTCCAGGGGAGACACCATATATTTT. Translating gives CASSMSRGDTIYF.

The V and J genes are TRBV7-2 and TRBJ2-1; 7 nucleotides match TRBD2. The V gene's germline CDR1 is SGHTA and CDR2 FQGNSA. This CDR3 is 13 amino acids long. Germline trimming cut 5 bases from V and 10 bases from J; bases unmatched to any gene: 8. CDR3 residues: CASSPGQGGEQFF. The CDR3 DNA reads as TGTGCCAGCAGCCCCGGCCAGGGAGGGGAGCAGTTCTTC.

The chain is built from TRBV24-1 and TRBJ2-1; 15 nucleotides match TRBD2. The CDR3 spans 16 residues. With 7 bases clipped from V and 8 bases from J, the junction kept 8 bases outside the gene matches. Germline CDR1 reads KGHDR; CDR2 reads SFDVKD. CDR3 bases: TGTGCCACCAGCGGACTAGCGGGAGGGCCAGAAGATGAGCAGTTCTTC. Its protein is CATSGLAGGPEDEQFF.

V usage is TRBV7-9 and J usage is TRBJ2-7; no clear D. CDR3 size: 12 residues. V lost 2 bases and J lost 7, with 9 bases in between. The germline gives CDR1 SEHNR, CDR2 FQNEAQ (reference sequence). DNA for the CDR3: TGTGCCAGCAGCTTAAGCTCCGGGGAGCAGTACTTC. Protein: CASSLSSGEQYF.

The V and J genes are TRBV5-1 and TRBJ2-3; 7 bases fit TRBD2. The CDR3 is 14 residues long. Trimming took 5 bases from V and 0 from J; bases not matched to a gene: 3. Germline V lookup: CDR1 SGHRS, CDR2 YFSETQ. The CDR3, as DNA: TGCGCCAGCAGTCTAGCGGAGAGCACAGATACGCAGTATTTT. Protein sequence: CASSLAESTDTQYF.

V is TRBV7-9 and J is TRBJ1-3; TRBD1 agrees at 9 bases. The CDR3 consists of 15 residues. Trimming cost V 5 bases and J 2 bases; bases outside gene matches: 4. The germline V gene encodes CDR1 SEHNR and CDR2 FQNEAQ (reference sequence). The CDR3 DNA is TGTGCCAGCAGCCCAGGGACAGGGACTGGAAACACCATATATTTT. Translated: CASSPGTGTGNTIYF.